This T cell receptor (beta chain) was identified during a study of CD8+ T cells in alopecia areata. This clone was observed a handful of times. Antigen unknown. Following extraction, RNA underwent reverse transcription to cDNA, which served as the sequencing template. Data came from immunoSEQ multiplex PCR; TCRdb stores just in-frame clones and leaves some out. Of 65,000 to 70,000 clones detected, approximately 60% appear once; the ten largest clones hold approximately 15%. CDR3 length equals 12 residues. Germline V lookup: CDR1 KGHSH, CDR2 LQKENI. Trimming took 6 bases from V and 3 from J; bases not matched to a gene: 2. Study results and limitations: Clonality in lesional scalp, especially alopecia totalis/universalis, exceeded that of normal scalp.

Isolation of CD4+ and CD8+ T cells from PBMCs was achieved by sorting. The rearrangement joins TRBV18 to TRBJ2-7; 7 nucleotides agree with TRBD1. The receptor was derived from a human donor with alopecia areata. The sample in question was CD8+ T cells sorted from blood, obtained at week 0. The CDR3 nucleotides read TGTGCCAGCTCGTCAGGGGGCTACGAGCAGTACTTC. This encodes CASSSGGYEQYF.